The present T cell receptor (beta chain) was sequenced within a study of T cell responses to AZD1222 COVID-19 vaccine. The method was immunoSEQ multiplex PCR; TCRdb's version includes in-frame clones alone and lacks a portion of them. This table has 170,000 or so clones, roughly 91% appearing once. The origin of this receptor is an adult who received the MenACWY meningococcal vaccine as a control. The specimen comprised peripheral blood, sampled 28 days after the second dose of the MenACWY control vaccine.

The CDR3 DNA reads TGTGCCAGCAGCCAAGATGGGGGGGTGAGGGAAAGCAATCAGCCCCAGCATTTT. Translation: CASSQDGGVRESNQPQHF. V is TRBV4-2 and J is TRBJ1-5; possible D gene TRBD1, 5 bases. The V end was cut by 0 bases, the J end by 1 base, with 16 bases between. There are 18 residues in the CDR3. CDR1 LGHNA and CDR2 YNFKEQ come from the germline V gene.